This T cell receptor (beta chain) originates from a study of beta chain features in type 1 diabetes. On this clone itself: The target antigen is unknown.

Germline loops: CDR1 SNHLY, CDR2 FYNNEI. V was cut by 7 bases and J by 10 bases, with 17 bases left in between. The CDR3 length is 13 residues. Broader study findings: The study found moderately but significantly shorter TCRB CDR3s in all four CD4+ subsets of Type 1 diabetes patients.

Expressed TCRB transcripts were sequenced because the entire RNA isolate underwent reverse transcription. Profiling relied on immunoSEQ multiplex PCR, and the TCRdb table lists in-frame clones only, not all of them. The sample shows 630,000 or so clones, roughly 13% of them seen only once. This receptor was identified in a man between 18 and 29 years old with type 1 diabetes. Source material: naive CD4+ T cells from blood. The chain has TRBV2 and TRBJ2-1; TRBD2 is a possible D gene (6 bases). CDR3 in DNA: TGTGCCAGCACCGTAAGGGACTCCTCGGAGCAGTTCTTC. Translating it yields CASTVRDSSEQFF.